These 29 T cell receptor beta chains share one sample of origin, sequenced in a study of shared clonotypes between healthy human individuals (dated by TCRdb to 2020 to 2022). The method was the immunoSEQ multiplex PCR assay. Not all clones reach the TCRdb copy of this immuneACCESS table, which keeps in-frame sequences only. Checked studies attribute under half of the gap to unresolved V genes and leave the rest unexplained. This sample holds about 2.3 million clones; 93% were observed only once. The ten most abundant clones make up 0.39% of the sample. Sequenced material: naive CD4+ T cells from PBMCs. The cell subset or site label, as the study defines it: CD45RA+ positively selected. All receptors come from a young man in good health. Some clones in this sample may be carry-over from other donors' samples.

This rearrangement joins TRBV6-1 to TRBJ2-5, with TRBD2 matching over 7 bases. V lost 9 bases, J lost 5 bases, and 12 bases stayed unmatched. This CDR3 region has 14 residues. Looked up from germline, CDR1 is MNHNS and CDR2 is SASEGT. DNA of the CDR3: TGTGCCAGTCAAAAGCTAGCGGTTTGGGAGACCCAGTACTTC. Translation gives CASQKLAVWETQYF.

The chain carries TRBV7-9 and TRBJ1-1, with TRBD1 identical over 7 bases. J lost 3 bases, V lost 3 bases, and 7 bases had no gene match. Germline CDR1 reads SEHNR; CDR2 reads FQNEAQ (reference sequence). The CDR3 loop spans 15 amino acids. CDR3 in amino acids: CASSFGQAGDTEAFF. The DNA of the CDR3 is TGTGCCAGCAGCTTTGGACAGGCCGGGGACACTGAAGCTTTCTTT.

The genes are TRBV15 and TRBJ2-1, with D unresolved. The CDR3 extends over 15 amino acids. V was shortened by 1 base and J by 1 base, with 8 bases between the two germline ends. The germline CDR1 and CDR2 sequences are LNHNV and YYDKDF (reference sequence). As DNA, the CDR3 is TGTGCCACCAGCAGAGGGCCGCCGTCCTACAATGAGCAGTTCTTC. Translating it yields CATSRGPPSYNEQFF. Full variable domain (remainder filled in from reference TRBV15 and TRBJ2-1): DAMVIQNPRYQVTQFGKPVTLSCSQTLNHNVMYWYQQKSSQAPKLLFHYYDKDFNNEADTPDNFQSRRPNTSFCFLDIRSPGLGDTAMYLCATSRGPPSYNEQFFGPGTRLTVL.

This clone came up once. The V and J genes are TRBV23-1 and TRBJ2-7, with D perhaps TRBD2 (5 bases). TRBV23-1 is recorded as an ORF, its role being uncertain. There are 15 residues in the CDR3. V was clipped by 0 bases and J by 5 bases, with 14 bases between them. The DNA for the CDR3 is TGCGCCAGCAGTCAATCCTCCCCTAACGGGGACGAGCAGTACTTC. Its protein product is CASSQSSPNGDEQYF.

As DNA, the CDR3 is TGCGCCAGCAGCCAAGAGCGGGAGGGAAGCAATGAGCAGTTCTTC. Protein sequence: CASSQEREGSNEQFF. This chain uses TRBV4-3 with TRBJ2-1, with TRBD2 matching 9 bases. CDR3 length: 15 amino acids. Trimming cost V 0 bases and J 6 bases; bases outside gene matches: 3. In germline, CDR1 is LGHNA, CDR2 YSLEER.

The gene calls are TRBV9 and TRBJ2-1; perhaps TRBD1 as D (5 bases). Germline CDR1 is SGDLS and CDR2 is YYNGEE. Trimming left V 0 bases short and J 8 bases short, with 18 bases between. There are 16 residues in the CDR3. CDR3 residues: CASSVGPRVELYEQFF. DNA of the CDR3: TGTGCCAGCAGCGTAGGCCCCAGGGTGGAATTATATGAGCAGTTCTTC.

The rearrangement links TRBV5-6 to TRBJ1-2, with 7 bases matching TRBD1. Germline V gene lookup returns CDR1 SGHDT and CDR2 YYEEEE. With 4 bases clipped from V and 4 bases from J, the junction kept 4 bases outside the gene matches. This CDR3 contains 13 residues. The CDR3 nucleotides are TGTGCCAGCAGCCCACAGGGGCTCTATGGCTACACCTTC. It codes for CASSPQGLYGYTF.

The gene calls are TRBV11-2 and TRBJ2-5; D gene ambiguous. The CDR3 runs to 15 residues. V was cut by 1 base and J by 0 bases, with 9 bases left in between. The V gene's germline CDR1 is SGHAT and CDR2 FQNNGV. In nucleotides, the CDR3 is TGTGCCAGCAGCTTAGTGTTGGGAAACCAAGAGACCCAGTACTTC. The encoded protein is CASSLVLGNQETQYF.

This clone was detected a few times. As DNA, the CDR3 is TGCGCCAGCAGCCAAGGTTGGGGGAATCAGCCCCAGCATTTT. Translated: CASSQGWGNQPQHF. The rearrangement joins TRBV4-1 to TRBJ1-5, with D possibly matching TRBD1 (5 bases). CDR1 and CDR2 from the germline V gene are MGHRA and YSYEKL. This CDR3 has 14 residues. V shed 1 base and J shed 4 bases, with 8 bases lying between them.

The V call is TRBV18, the J call TRBJ2-4; TRBD2 might be the D (6 bases). V shed 1 base and J shed 9 bases, with 13 bases lying between them. The length of the CDR3 is 14 residues. The germline CDR1 and CDR2 sequences are KGHSH and LQKENI. CDR3 nucleotide sequence: TGTGCCAGCTCACCACTTTTGGGAGCGGGCATTCAGTACTTC. Its protein product is CASSPLLGAGIQYF.

The rearrangement joins TRBV4-1 to TRBJ2-5; D unclear. V was pared by 0 bases and J by 8 bases, with 16 bases between. This CDR3 contains 15 residues. Germline V lookup: CDR1 MGHRA, CDR2 YSYEKL. CDR3 DNA: TGCGCCAGCAGCCAAGAAGAGCCCAAACCTCGAACCCAGTACTTC. It is translated as CASSQEEPKPRTQYF.

The CDR3 nucleotides read TGTGCCAGCAGCTTGGCCCCCCAGGGATGGAATGAGCAGTTCTTC. This encodes CASSLAPQGWNEQFF. The chain joins TRBV5-6 to TRBJ2-1, with D tentatively TRBD1 (5 bases). This CDR3 contains 15 residues. Germline-derived CDR1 and CDR2 are SGHDT and YYEEEE. Trimming took off 0 bases at V and 7 bases at J, with 14 bases between the two ends.

The rearrangement joins TRBV7-2 to TRBJ2-7; 16 bases are a match to TRBD2. There are 19 residues in the CDR3. CDR1 and CDR2 (germline): SGHTA, FQGNSA. The junction had 7 bases not matched to a gene; V was cut back by 2 bases and J by 0 bases. CDR3 nucleotides: TGTGCCAGCAGCTTATCCGGGACTAGCGGGAGGGCACGCTCCTACGAGCAGTACTTC. Translating gives CASSLSGTSGRARSYEQYF. Combining the CDR3 with reference TRBV7-2 and TRBJ2-7 gives the whole variable domain GAGVSQSPSNKVTEKGKDVELRCDPISGHTALYWYRQSLGQGLEFLIYFQGNSAPDKSGLPSDRFSAERTGGSVSTLTIQRTQQEDSAVYLCASSLSGTSGRARSYEQYFGPGTRLTVT.

Points on this clone: The identical CDR3 is also encoded by other nucleotide sequences in the sample. The J gene is TRBJ1-3, the V gene TRBV6-5; 8 bases are shared with TRBD1. This CDR3 is 15 amino acids long. V shed 6 bases and J 0 bases; nucleotides not matched to a gene: 4. CDR1 is MNHEY and CDR2 is SVGAGI in the germline V gene. CDR3 residues: CASSRDRSSGNTIYF. The CDR3 coding sequence is TGTGCCAGCAGCAGGGACAGGAGCTCTGGAAACACCATATATTTT.

The gene calls are TRBV9 and TRBJ1-5; 7 positions agree with TRBD1. Germline CDR1 is SGDLS and CDR2 is YYNGEE. Trimming at V came to 3 bases and at J to 1 base, leaving 1 base not matched to a gene. CDR3 length equals 14 residues. CDR3 bases: TGTGCCAGCAGCGAGGGGGCGAGCAATCAGCCCCAGCATTTT. It encodes CASSEGASNQPQHF.

DNA for the CDR3: TGTGCCAGCAGCGGGGGCCGGGGGTCCTACAATGAGCAGTTCTTC. Translated, it gives CASSGGRGSYNEQFF. The chain joins TRBV4-2 to TRBJ2-1; D is possibly TRBD1 or TRBD2 (6 bases each). This CDR3 spans 15 amino acids. Germline assignment: CDR1 LGHNA and CDR2 YNFKEQ. V lost 5 bases and J lost 1, with 12 bases in between.

The rearrangement links TRBV28 to TRBJ1-5, with D perhaps TRBD1 (6 bases). Deletions cut 7 bases from V and 6 bases from J, with 19 bases between. This CDR3 region has 15 residues. Germline V CDR1 and CDR2: MDHEN, SYDVKM. Written as DNA, the CDR3 is TGTGCCAGCACCTCGCCCAGGGGCGGAGTTCAGCCCCAGCATTTT. Amino acids: CASTSPRGGVQPQHF. The full variable domain, in which reference TRBV28 and TRBJ1-5 provide the parts outside the CDR3, is DVKVTQSSRYLVKRTGEKVFLECVQDMDHENMFWYRQDPGLGLRLIYFSYDVKMKEKGDIPEGYSVSREKKERFSLILESASTNQTSMYLCASTSPRGGVQPQHFGDGTRLSIL.

V and J are TRBV6-1 and TRBJ2-1, with D perhaps matching TRBD1 (5 bases). Trimming stripped 5 bases from V and 5 bases from J, with 16 bases between. The CDR3 spans 15 residues. Germline V CDR1 and CDR2: MNHNS, SASEGT. In nucleotides, the CDR3 is TGTGCCAGCAGTAGATACAGGCCCCCACACAATGAGCAGTTCTTC. Residues: CASSRYRPPHNEQFF.

A word on this clone: Other nucleotide sequences in the sample specify the same CDR3. The chain links TRBV18 to TRBJ2-7, with TRBD1 identical over 11 bases. With V trimmed by 2 bases and J by 2 bases, 2 bases remained unmatched. Germline CDR1 KGHSH, CDR2 LQKENI. The length of the CDR3 is 15 residues. The CDR3 bases are TGTGCCAGCTCACCAGTGGGACAGGGGGCCTACGAGCAGTACTTC. It specifies CASSPVGQGAYEQYF.

This clone was seen a handful of times. The chain couples TRBV11-2 to TRBJ1-4; D not resolved. With 4 bases removed from V and 7 bases from J, the gap between germline ends came to 7 bases. CDR3 length: 12 residues. Germline lookup yields CDR1 SGHAT and CDR2 FQNNGV. The CDR3: CASSSTGEKLFF. In DNA, the CDR3 is TGTGCCAGCAGCTCGACCGGTGAAAAACTGTTTTTT.

Note on this clone: Other DNA variants within this sample encode the same CDR3. The genes are TRBV19 and TRBJ2-6; D not certain. The V end lost 2 bases, the J end lost 0 bases, and 5 bases lay between the germline ends. This CDR3 has 15 amino acids. The germline V gene has CDR1 LNHDA and CDR2 SQIVND (reference sequence). The CDR3 sequence: CASSIQNSGANVLTF. The CDR3 DNA sequence: TGTGCCAGTAGTATACAGAACTCTGGGGCCAACGTCCTGACTTTC.

V usage is TRBV11-3 and J usage is TRBJ2-2; TRBD2 is a possible D gene (6 bases). In germline, CDR1 is SGHNT, CDR2 YENEEA. The CDR3 contains 15 residues. V shed 4 bases and J shed 2 bases, with 11 bases lying between them. The CDR3 spells CASSSTGVNTGELFF. The DNA for the CDR3 is TGTGCCAGCAGCTCAACGGGGGTAAACACCGGGGAGCTGTTTTTT. Based on the CDR3 plus reference TRBV11-3 and TRBJ2-2, the full variable domain is EAGVVQSPRYKIIEKKQPVAFWCNPISGHNTLYWYLQNLGQGPELLIRYENEEAVDDSQLPKDRFSAERLKGVDSTLKIQPAELGDSAVYLCASSSTGVNTGELFFGEGSRLTVL.

The chain carries TRBV9 and TRBJ2-2; no clear D gene. V was trimmed by 3 bases and J by 5 bases, leaving 11 bases between them. The CDR3 totals 14 residues. Germline CDR1 and CDR2: SGDLS and YYNGEE. Written as DNA, the CDR3 is TGTGCCAGCAGCGATGGAATGGGTACCGGGGAGCTGTTTTTT. Translating it yields CASSDGMGTGELFF. The whole variable domain, remainder taken from reference TRBV9 and TRBJ2-2, is DSGVTQTPKHLITATGQRVTLRCSPRSGDLSVYWYQQSLDQGLQFLIQYYNGEERAKGNILERFSAQQFPDLHSELNLSSLELGDSALYFCASSDGMGTGELFFGEGSRLTVL.

The V gene is TRBV29-1, the J gene TRBJ2-1; 7 bases match TRBD1. The CDR3 runs 14 residues. CDR1 is SQVTM and CDR2 is ANQGSEA in the germline V gene. J lost 2 bases, V lost 4 bases, and 5 bases had no gene match. The CDR3 is CSVATGNAYNEQFF. In nucleotides, the CDR3 is TGCAGCGTTGCGACAGGGAACGCCTACAATGAGCAGTTCTTC.

The V and J genes are TRBV7-6 and TRBJ2-2; TRBD2 aligns across 10 bases. This CDR3 has 16 residues. Germline values: CDR1 SGHVS, CDR2 FNYEAQ. V trimming: 3 bases; J trimming: 3 bases; junction bases outside the gene matches: 4. The CDR3 spells CASSFSLAGDTGELFF. As DNA, the CDR3 is TGTGCCAGCAGCTTTAGTCTAGCGGGAGACACCGGGGAGCTGTTTTTT.

The chain has TRBV27 and TRBJ2-4, with TRBD1 identical over 9 bases. CDR3 size: 15 residues. The V gene end was trimmed by 2 bases and the J gene end by 7 bases; junction bases not matched to a gene: 6. The germline gives CDR1 MNHEY, CDR2 SMNVEV (reference sequence). CDR3 protein: CASSLGGGTGNIQYF. The CDR3 DNA is TGTGCCAGCAGTTTAGGGGGGGGGACAGGGAACATTCAGTACTTC.

The sample holds one count of this clone. The CDR3 DNA sequence: TGTGCCAGCAGTGAAGGTGGGAACTCAGGGGTGGGGGAGACCCAGTACTTC. Its translation is CASSEGGNSGVGETQYF. The chain combines TRBV25-1 with TRBJ2-5, with TRBD1 as a possible D gene (6 bases). CDR1 and CDR2 from the germline V gene are MGHDK and SYGVNS. CDR3 length: 17 residues. Trimming cost V 2 bases and J 5 bases, with 21 bases left between them.

The chain employs TRBV6-6 and TRBJ2-7; D is unclear. This CDR3 contains 13 residues. V lost 2 bases and J 6 bases, leaving 11 bases between the germline ends. Germline CDR1 reads MNHNY; CDR2 reads SVGAGI (reference sequence). The CDR3 coding sequence is TGTGCCAGCAGTTACGGTGGTAGTGGCGAGCAGTACTTC. This codes for CASSYGGSGEQYF.

The rearrangement links TRBV2 to TRBJ2-5; weak D call: TRBD2 (6 bases). Germline lookup yields CDR1 SNHLY and CDR2 FYNNEI. The V end was cut by 1 base, the J end by 6 bases, with 9 bases between. The CDR3 totals 13 residues. CDR3 sequence reads: CASSEDREKTQYF. CDR3 in DNA: TGTGCCAGCAGTGAAGACCGGGAGAAGACCCAGTACTTC.